This entry concerns a single T cell receptor (beta chain). The antigen is undetermined. Germline V gene sequence: CDR1 GTSNPN, CDR2 SVGIG (reference sequence). CDR3 length: 14 residues. V lost 2 bases, J lost 2 bases, and 13 bases lay in between. This entry belongs to a study of cytomegalovirus exposure and HLA in healthy donors. On the study more broadly: HLA-typed donors were the source of about 85 million unique TCRs held in an early data release.

Study outcomes and limitations: Using the classifier, cytomegalovirus status was reportedly diagnosed with high specificity and sensitivity. CMV serostatus stood as the only immune exposure information on hand. Follow-up analysis seemed to connect common viral pathogens with several of the most significant clusters identified.

The PCR was carried out with 60 Vbeta primers and 13 Jbeta primers. Measured with immunoSEQ multiplex PCR; TCRdb has only the in-frame clones, and not every one. This listing includes approximately 110,000 clones. Material: PBMCs. The V and J genes are TRBV30 and TRBJ2-7; D is perhaps TRBD1 (5 bases). The sequence was collected from a man aged 18-30 years in good health and CMV-seronegative. The DNA for the CDR3 is TGTGCCTGGAGTAGGGCAGGGATAACCTACGAGCAGTACTTC. It encodes CAWSRAGITYEQYF.